This TCR beta chain was sequenced in a study of technical replicates of blood from several donors (dated by TCRdb to about 2017). This clone was observed a single time. What antigen it recognizes has not been identified. Base qualities are not provided; no much larger clone lies one nucleotide away. V and J lose 1 base and 1 base, and a span of 5 bases separates them. The CDR1 and CDR2 encoded by the germline V gene are MNHNS and SASEGT. Measured from the cysteine to the phenylalanine, the CDR3 is 13 residues long. Just the 39-base CDR3 DNA is kept, in frame starting at base 1. The library came from the immunoSEQ multiplex PCR assay. The clones in this table, taken by TCRdb from immuneACCESS, are in-frame only. Not every clone is retained; where verified, under half of the shortfall comes from an unresolved V gene, and the cause of the rest is unknown. The sample table contains more than 75,000 clones; only one count was recorded for 90% to 96% of them. The ten largest make up 0.35% to 0.45% of the sample.

This chain joins TRBV6-1 to TRBJ2-7; the D gene cannot be resolved reliably. This TCR was recovered from a human donor in good health. The sequencing input was T cells isolated from PBMCs. The CDR3 is CASSEGPSYEQYF. The DNA is TGTGCCAGCAGTGAAGGGCCTTCCTACGAGCAGTACTTC.